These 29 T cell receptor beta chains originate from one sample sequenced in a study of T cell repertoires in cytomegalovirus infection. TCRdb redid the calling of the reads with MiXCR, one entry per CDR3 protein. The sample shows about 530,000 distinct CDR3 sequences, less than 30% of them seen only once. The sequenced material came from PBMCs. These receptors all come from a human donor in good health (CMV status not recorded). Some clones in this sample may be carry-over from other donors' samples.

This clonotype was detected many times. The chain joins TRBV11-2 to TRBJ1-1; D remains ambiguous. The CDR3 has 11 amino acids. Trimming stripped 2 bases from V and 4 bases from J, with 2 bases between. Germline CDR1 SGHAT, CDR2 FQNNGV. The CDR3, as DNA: TGTGCCAGCAGCTTATCCACTGAAGCTTTCTTT. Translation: CASSLSTEAFF.

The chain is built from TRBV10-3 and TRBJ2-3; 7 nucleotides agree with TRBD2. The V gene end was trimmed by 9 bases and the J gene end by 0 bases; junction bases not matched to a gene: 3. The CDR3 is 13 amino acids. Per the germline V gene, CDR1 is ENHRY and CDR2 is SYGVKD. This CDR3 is CAITSASTDTQYF. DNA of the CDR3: TGTGCCATAACTAGCGCCAGCACAGATACGCAGTATTTT.

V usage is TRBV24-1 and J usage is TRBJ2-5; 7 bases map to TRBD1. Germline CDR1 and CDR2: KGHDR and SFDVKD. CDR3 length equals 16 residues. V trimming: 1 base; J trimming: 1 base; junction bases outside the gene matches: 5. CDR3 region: CATSDFTGTAQETQYF. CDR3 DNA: TGTGCCACCAGTGATTTTACAGGGACAGCCCAAGAGACCCAGTACTTC.

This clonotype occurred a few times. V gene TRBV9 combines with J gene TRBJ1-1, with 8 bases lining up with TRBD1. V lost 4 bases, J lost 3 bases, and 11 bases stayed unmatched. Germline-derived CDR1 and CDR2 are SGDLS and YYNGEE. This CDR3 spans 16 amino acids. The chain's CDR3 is CASSIYGTGSYTEAFF. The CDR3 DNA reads TGTGCCAGCAGCATATACGGGACAGGCTCTTACACTGAAGCTTTCTTT.

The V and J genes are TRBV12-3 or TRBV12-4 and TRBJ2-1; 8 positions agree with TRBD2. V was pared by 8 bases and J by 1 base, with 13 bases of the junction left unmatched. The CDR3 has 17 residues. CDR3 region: CASGWRAGVGSYNEQFF. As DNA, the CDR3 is TGTGCCAGCGGATGGCGAGCGGGAGTCGGGTCCTACAATGAGCAGTTCTTC.

The CDR3 protein is CASSLGQGGSYEQYF. The DNA of the CDR3 is TGTGCCAGCAGCTTAGGACAGGGCGGCTCCTACGAGCAGTACTTC. The chain employs TRBV7-9 and TRBJ2-7, with TRBD1 matching over 7 bases. V dropped 1 base and J dropped 0; count of bases not matched to a gene: 3. There are 15 residues in the CDR3. Germline lookup yields CDR1 SEHNR and CDR2 FQNEAQ (reference sequence).

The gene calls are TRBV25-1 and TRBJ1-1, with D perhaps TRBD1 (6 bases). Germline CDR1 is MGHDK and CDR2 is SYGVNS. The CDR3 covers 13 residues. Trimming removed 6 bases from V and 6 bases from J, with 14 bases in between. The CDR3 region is CASSYGRGAEAFF. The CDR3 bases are TGTGCCAGCAGCTACGGCAGGGGCGCTGAAGCTTTCTTT.

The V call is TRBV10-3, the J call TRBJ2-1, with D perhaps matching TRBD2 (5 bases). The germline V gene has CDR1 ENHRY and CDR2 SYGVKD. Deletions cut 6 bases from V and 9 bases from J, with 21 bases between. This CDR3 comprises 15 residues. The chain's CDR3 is CAIRVNGVPSGEQFF. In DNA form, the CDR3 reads TGTGCCATCAGGGTGAACGGGGTTCCCTCCGGTGAGCAGTTCTTC.

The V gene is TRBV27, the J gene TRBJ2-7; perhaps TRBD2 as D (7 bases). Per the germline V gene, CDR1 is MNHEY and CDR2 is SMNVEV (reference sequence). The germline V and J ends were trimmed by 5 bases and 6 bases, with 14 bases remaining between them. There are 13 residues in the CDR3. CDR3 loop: CASSTGRAGEQYF. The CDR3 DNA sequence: TGTGCCAGCAGTACAGGGAGGGCAGGCGAGCAGTACTTC.

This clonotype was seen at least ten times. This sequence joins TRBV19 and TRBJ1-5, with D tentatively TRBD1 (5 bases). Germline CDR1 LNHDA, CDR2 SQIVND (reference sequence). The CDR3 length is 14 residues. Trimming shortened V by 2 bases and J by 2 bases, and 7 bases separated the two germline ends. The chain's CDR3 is CASSIRQRNQPQHF. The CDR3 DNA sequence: TGTGCCAGTAGTATACGACAGCGCAATCAGCCCCAGCATTTT.

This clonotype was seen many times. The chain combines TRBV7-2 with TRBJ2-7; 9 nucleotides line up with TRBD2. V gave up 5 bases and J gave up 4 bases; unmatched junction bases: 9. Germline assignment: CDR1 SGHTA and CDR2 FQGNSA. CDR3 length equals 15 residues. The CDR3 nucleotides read TGTGCCAGCAGCGTGCGGGGGGGTCAGCTTTACGAGCAGTACTTC. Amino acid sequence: CASSVRGGQLYEQYF.

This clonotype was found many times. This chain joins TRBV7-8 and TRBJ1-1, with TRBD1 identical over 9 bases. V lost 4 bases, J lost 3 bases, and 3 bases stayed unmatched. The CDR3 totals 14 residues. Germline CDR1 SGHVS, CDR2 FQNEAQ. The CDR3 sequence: CASSSRQGDTEAFF. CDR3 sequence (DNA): TGTGCCAGCAGCTCGCGACAGGGGGACACTGAAGCTTTCTTT. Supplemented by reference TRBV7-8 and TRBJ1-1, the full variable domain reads GAGVSQSPRYKVAKRGQDVALRCDPISGHVSLFWYQQALGQGPEFLTYFQNEAQLDKSGLPSDRFFAERPEGSVSTLKIQRTQQEDSAVYLCASSSRQGDTEAFFGQGTRLTVV.

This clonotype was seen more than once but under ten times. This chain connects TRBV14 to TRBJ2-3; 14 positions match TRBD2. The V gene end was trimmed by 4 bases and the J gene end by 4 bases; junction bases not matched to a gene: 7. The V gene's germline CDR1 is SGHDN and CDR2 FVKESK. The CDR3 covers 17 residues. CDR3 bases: TGTGCCAGCAGCCCGGGACTAGCGGGAGTGGGCGCAGATACGCAGTATTTT. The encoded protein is CASSPGLAGVGADTQYF. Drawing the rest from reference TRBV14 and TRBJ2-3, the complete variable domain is EAGVTQFPSHSVIEKGQTVTLRCDPISGHDNLYWYRRVMGKEIKFLLHFVKESKQDESGMPNNRFLAERTGGTYSTLKVQPAELEDSGVYFCASSPGLAGVGADTQYFGPGTRLTVL.

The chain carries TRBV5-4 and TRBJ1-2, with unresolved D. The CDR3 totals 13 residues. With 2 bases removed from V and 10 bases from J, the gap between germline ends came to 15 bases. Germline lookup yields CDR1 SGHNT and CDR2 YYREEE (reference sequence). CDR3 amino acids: CASSFRAKEDYTF. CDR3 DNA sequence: TGTGCCAGCAGCTTCCGCGCTAAAGAAGACTACACCTTC.

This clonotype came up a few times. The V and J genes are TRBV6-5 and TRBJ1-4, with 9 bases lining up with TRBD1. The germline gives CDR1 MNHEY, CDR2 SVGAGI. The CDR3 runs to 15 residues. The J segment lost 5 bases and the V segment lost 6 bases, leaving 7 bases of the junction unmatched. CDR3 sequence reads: CASRKTGGTNEKLFF. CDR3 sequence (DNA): TGTGCCAGCAGGAAAACAGGGGGCACAAATGAAAAACTGTTTTTT.

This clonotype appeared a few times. The CDR3 DNA sequence: TGTGCCAGCAGCTCCCGCCTAGGACGCGACACAGATACGCAGTATTTT. The encoded protein is CASSSRLGRDTDTQYF. This chain connects TRBV7-6 to TRBJ2-3; no clear D. Germline V lookup: CDR1 SGHVS, CDR2 FNYEAQ. The CDR3 is 16 residues long. The V end lost 4 bases, the J end lost 2 bases, and 16 bases lay between the germline ends.

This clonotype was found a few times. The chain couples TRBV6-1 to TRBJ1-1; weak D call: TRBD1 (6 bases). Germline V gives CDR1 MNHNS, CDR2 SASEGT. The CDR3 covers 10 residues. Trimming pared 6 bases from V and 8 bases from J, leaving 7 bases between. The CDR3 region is CASRGTEAFF. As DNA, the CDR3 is TGTGCCAGCAGGGGGACAGAAGCTTTCTTT.

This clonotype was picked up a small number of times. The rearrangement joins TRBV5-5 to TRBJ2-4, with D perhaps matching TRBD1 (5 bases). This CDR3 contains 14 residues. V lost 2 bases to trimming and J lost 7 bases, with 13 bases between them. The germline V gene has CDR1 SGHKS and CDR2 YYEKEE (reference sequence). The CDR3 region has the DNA TGTGCCAGCAGCTTAGGGGCGCAAGAGAACATTCAGTACTTC. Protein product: CASSLGAQENIQYF.

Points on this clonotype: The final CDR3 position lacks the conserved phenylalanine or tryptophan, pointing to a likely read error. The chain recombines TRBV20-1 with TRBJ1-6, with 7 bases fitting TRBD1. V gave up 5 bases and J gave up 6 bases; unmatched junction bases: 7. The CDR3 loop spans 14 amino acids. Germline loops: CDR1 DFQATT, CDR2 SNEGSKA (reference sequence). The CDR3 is CSAGRQGSNSPLHS. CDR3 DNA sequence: TGCAGTGCTGGTCGACAGGGCTCTAATTCACCCCTCCACTCT.

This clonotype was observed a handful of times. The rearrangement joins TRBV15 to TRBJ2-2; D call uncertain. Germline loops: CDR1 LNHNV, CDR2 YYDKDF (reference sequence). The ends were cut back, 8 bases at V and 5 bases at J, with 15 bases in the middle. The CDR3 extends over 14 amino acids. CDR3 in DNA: TGTGCCACCTCTATTCCTCTGTCGACCGGGGAGCTGTTTTTT. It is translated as CATSIPLSTGELFF.

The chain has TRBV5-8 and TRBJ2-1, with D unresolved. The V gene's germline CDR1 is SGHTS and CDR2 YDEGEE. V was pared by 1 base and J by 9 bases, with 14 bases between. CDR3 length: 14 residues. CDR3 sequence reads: CASSLRSVWIEQFF. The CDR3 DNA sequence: TGTGCCAGCAGCTTGCGGTCGGTGTGGATTGAGCAGTTCTTC. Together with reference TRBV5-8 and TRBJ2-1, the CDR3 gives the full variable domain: EAGVTQSPTHLIKTRGQQATLRCSPISGHTSVYWYQQALGLGLQFLLWYDEGEERNRGNFPPRFSGRQFPNYSSELNVNALELEDSALYLCASSLRSVWIEQFFGPGTRLTVL.

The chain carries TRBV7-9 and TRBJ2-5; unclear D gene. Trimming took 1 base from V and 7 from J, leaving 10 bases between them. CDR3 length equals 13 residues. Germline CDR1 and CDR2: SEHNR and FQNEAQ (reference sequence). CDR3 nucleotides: TGTGCCAGCAGCTTAGTATCGCGAGTGACCCAGTACTTC. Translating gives CASSLVSRVTQYF.

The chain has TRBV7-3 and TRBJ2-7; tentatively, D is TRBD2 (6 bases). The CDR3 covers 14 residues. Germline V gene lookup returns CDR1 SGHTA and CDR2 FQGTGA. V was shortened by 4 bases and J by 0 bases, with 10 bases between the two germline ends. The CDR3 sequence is CASSSPGVSYEQYF. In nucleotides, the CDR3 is TGTGCCAGCAGCTCCCCGGGAGTCTCCTACGAGCAGTACTTC.

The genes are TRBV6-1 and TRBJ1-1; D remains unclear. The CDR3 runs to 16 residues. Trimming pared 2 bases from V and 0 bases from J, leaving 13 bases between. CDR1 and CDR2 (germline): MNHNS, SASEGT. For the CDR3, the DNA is TGTGCCAGCAGTGAATTTCTTGAACACCTGAACACTGAAGCTTTCTTT. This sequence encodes CASSEFLEHLNTEAFF.

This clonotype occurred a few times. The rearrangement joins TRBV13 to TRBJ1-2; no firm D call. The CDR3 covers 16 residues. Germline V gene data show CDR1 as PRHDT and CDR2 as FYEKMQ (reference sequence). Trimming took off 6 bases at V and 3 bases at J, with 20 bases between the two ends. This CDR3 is CASSLTGGRLDYGYTF. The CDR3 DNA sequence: TGTGCCAGCAGTCTGACGGGAGGGCGACTAGACTATGGCTACACCTTC.

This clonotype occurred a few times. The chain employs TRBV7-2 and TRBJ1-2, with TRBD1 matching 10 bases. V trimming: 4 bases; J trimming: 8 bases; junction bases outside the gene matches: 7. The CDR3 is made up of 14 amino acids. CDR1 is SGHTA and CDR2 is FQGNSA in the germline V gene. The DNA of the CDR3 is TGTGCCAGCAGCTCCGCGGACAGGGGGAGCGGCTACACCTTC. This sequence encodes CASSSADRGSGYTF.

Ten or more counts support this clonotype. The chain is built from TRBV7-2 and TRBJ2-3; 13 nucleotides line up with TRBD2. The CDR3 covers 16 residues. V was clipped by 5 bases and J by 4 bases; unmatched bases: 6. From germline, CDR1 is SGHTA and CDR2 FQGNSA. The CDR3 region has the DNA TGTGCCAGCAGCACTGGACTAGCGGGAGTCGCAGATACGCAGTATTTT. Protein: CASSTGLAGVADTQYF.

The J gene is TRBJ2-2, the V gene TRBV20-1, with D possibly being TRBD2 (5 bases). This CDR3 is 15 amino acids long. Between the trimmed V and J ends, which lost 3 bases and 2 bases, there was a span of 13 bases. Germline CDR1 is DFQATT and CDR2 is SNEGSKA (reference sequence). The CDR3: CSASISGVNTGELFF. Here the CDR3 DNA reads TGCAGTGCTAGTATAAGCGGAGTCAACACCGGGGAGCTGTTTTTT.

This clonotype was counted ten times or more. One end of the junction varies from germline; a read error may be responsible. The CDR3 coding sequence is TGTGCCAGCAGTTTAGACAGGCTCCCTAACTATGGCTACACCTTC. It yields the protein CASSLDRLPNYGYTF. This chain links TRBV7-2 with TRBJ1-2; D might be TRBD1 (6 bases). The length of the CDR3 is 15 residues. Germline V gene lookup returns CDR1 SGHTA and CDR2 FQGNSA.